Shown below are 20 T cell receptor beta chains from a single sample sequenced in a study of cytomegalovirus exposure and HLA in healthy donors. Primers for the PCR totalled 60 Vbeta and 13 Jbeta. The method was immunoSEQ multiplex PCR; TCRdb's version includes in-frame clones alone and lacks a portion of them. The sample has around 100,000 clones; the top ten hold about 4%. The material sequenced was PBMCs. Source of these receptors: a man aged 25-40 years in good health and CMV-seronegative.

This chain uses TRBV7-7 with TRBJ2-3, with TRBD2 matching 15 bases. Germline values: CDR1 SSHAT, CDR2 FNYEAQ (reference sequence). CDR3 size: 15 residues. V gave up 5 bases and J gave up 6 bases; unmatched junction bases: 3. The CDR3 is CASSGGLAGGDTQYF. The CDR3 DNA reads as TGTGCCAGCAGCGGGGGACTAGCGGGGGGCGATACGCAGTATTTT.

This rearrangement joins TRBV9 to TRBJ2-3, with a possible D match to TRBD2 (6 bases). Germline CDR1 reads SGDLS; CDR2 reads YYNGEE. Deletions cut 3 bases from V and 4 bases from J, with 12 bases between. The CDR3 runs 14 residues. CDR3 amino acids: CASSGPTRADTQYF. The DNA of the CDR3 is TGTGCCAGCAGCGGGCCGACTAGGGCAGATACGCAGTATTTT.

V is TRBV5-1 and J is TRBJ2-1; 7 bases line up with TRBD2. Germline V gene sequence: CDR1 SGHRS, CDR2 YFSETQ. The CDR3 is 15 amino acids. J gave up 6 bases and V 0 bases, and 6 bases lay outside the gene matches. Here the CDR3 reads CASSLAPGGLNEQFF. In DNA, the CDR3 is TGCGCCAGCAGCTTGGCCCCGGGGGGACTCAATGAGCAGTTCTTC.

The J gene is TRBJ2-3, the V gene TRBV27; D may be TRBD2 (7 bases). The CDR3 loop spans 14 amino acids. V lost 8 bases, J lost 2 bases, and 14 bases lay in between. Germline assignment: CDR1 MNHEY and CDR2 SMNVEV (reference sequence). CDR3 residues: CASGGGRATDTQYF. For the CDR3, the DNA is TGTGCCAGCGGGGGGGGCCGCGCCACAGATACGCAGTATTTT.

This chain joins TRBV7-9 and TRBJ1-5; the match to TRBD1 covers 7 bases. CDR1 SEHNR and CDR2 FQNEAQ come from the germline V gene (reference sequence). V lost 5 bases to trimming and J lost 5 bases; unmatched junction nucleotides: 6. The CDR3 contains 14 residues. CDR3 in DNA: TGTGCCAGCAGCCTCCGGGACAGTTATCAGCCCCAGCATTTT. Protein sequence: CASSLRDSYQPQHF.

V usage is TRBV7-9 and J usage is TRBJ2-5; 11 bases agree with TRBD1. Germline loops: CDR1 SEHNR, CDR2 FQNEAQ (reference sequence). The J segment lost 4 bases and the V segment lost 8 bases, leaving 6 bases of the junction unmatched. The CDR3 is made up of 14 amino acids. The CDR3 nucleotides are TGTGCCAGCTTTAGGACAGGGGGCGGAGAGACCCAGTACTTC. Translated: CASFRTGGGETQYF.

This chain uses TRBV10-3 with TRBJ2-5, with a possible D match to TRBD1 (6 bases). The tail of the sequence fits TRBJ2-7 better, so the J call may be wrong. The CDR3 is made up of 11 amino acids. CDR1 is ENHRY and CDR2 is SYGVKD in the germline V gene. CDR3 amino acids: CALGRTDEQYF. In DNA form, the CDR3 reads TGTGCCCTCGGGCGGACAGACGAGCAGTACTTC.

This rearrangement joins TRBV9 to TRBJ1-1; TRBD1 is a possible D gene (6 bases). Germline CDR1 reads SGDLS; CDR2 reads YYNGEE. The germline V and J ends were trimmed by 0 bases and 0 bases, with 12 bases remaining between them. The CDR3 runs to 16 residues. CDR3 bases: TGTGCCAGCAGCGTAGTAAGGGGACACATGAACACTGAAGCTTTCTTT. Translating gives CASSVVRGHMNTEAFF. Based on the CDR3 plus reference TRBV9 and TRBJ1-1, the full variable domain is DSGVTQTPKHLITATGQRVTLRCSPRSGDLSVYWYQQSLDQGLQFLIQYYNGEERAKGNILERFSAQQFPDLHSELNLSSLELGDSALYFCASSVVRGHMNTEAFFGQGTRLTVV.

The rearrangement uses TRBV4-3 and TRBJ2-7; possibly TRBD1 for D (5 bases). V lost 0 bases to trimming and J lost 2 bases, with 14 bases between them. The CDR3 extends over 16 amino acids. Germline V gene sequence: CDR1 LGHNA, CDR2 YSLEER. The CDR3 DNA follows: TGCGCCAGCAGCCAAGAATTCCAGGGAACCCCCTACGAGCAGTACTTC. Translated: CASSQEFQGTPYEQYF.

The CDR3 region has the DNA TGCGCCAGCTTTCAAGCGAGTGAGCAGTTCTTC. It yields the protein CASFQASEQFF. This sequence joins TRBV5-1 and TRBJ2-1; unclear D gene. Germline V gene sequence: CDR1 SGHRS, CDR2 YFSETQ. Trimming shortened V by 7 bases and J by 9 bases, and 11 bases separated the two germline ends. The CDR3 runs to 11 residues.

The J gene is TRBJ2-1, the V gene TRBV6-1; 7 positions match TRBD2. The CDR3 extends over 13 amino acids. V lost 6 bases to trimming and J lost 5 bases; unmatched junction nucleotides: 4. Germline CDR1 and CDR2: MNHNS and SASEGT. The CDR3, as DNA: TGTGCCAGCAGGACTAGCCTAAACAATGAGCAGTTCTTC. Translation gives CASRTSLNNEQFF.

In DNA, the CDR3 is TGTGCCAGCAGCGTAGAGGACAGGAACGGCTACACCTTC. Translated, it gives CASSVEDRNGYTF. The chain employs TRBV9 and TRBJ1-2; 7 bases match TRBD1. The CDR3 has 13 amino acids. Germline V gene lookup returns CDR1 SGDLS and CDR2 YYNGEE. V dropped 0 bases and J dropped 8; count of bases not matched to a gene: 4.

This chain connects TRBV28 to TRBJ2-7, with 8 bases identical to TRBD1. This CDR3 is 14 amino acids long. V trimming: 8 bases; J trimming: 1 base; junction bases outside the gene matches: 7. Germline CDR1 is MDHEN and CDR2 is SYDVKM. The CDR3 DNA sequence: TGTGCCAGCGGACAGGGAGGATATTCCTACGAGCAGTACTTC. Its translation: CASGQGGYSYEQYF.

V gene TRBV2 combines with J gene TRBJ1-6; 8 bases are shared with TRBD1. Germline V gives CDR1 SNHLY, CDR2 FYNNEI. With V trimmed by 6 bases and J by 10 bases, 11 bases remained unmatched. This CDR3 is 15 amino acids long. The CDR3 protein is CASSVLDRGNSPLHF. The CDR3 nucleotides read TGTGCCAGCAGCGTTCTCGACAGGGGAAACTCACCCCTCCACTTT.

This chain uses TRBV7-2 with TRBJ2-7; TRBD1 matches at 10 bases. Trimming cost V 3 bases and J 5 bases; bases outside gene matches: 4. CDR1 is SGHTA and CDR2 is FQGNSA in the germline V gene. The CDR3 extends over 14 amino acids. Here the CDR3 reads CASSLTGGMHEQYF. CDR3 sequence (DNA): TGTGCCAGCAGCTTGACAGGGGGCATGCACGAGCAGTACTTC.

This rearrangement joins TRBV7-2 to TRBJ2-7, with D tentatively TRBD2 (6 bases). Trimming pared 4 bases from V and 2 bases from J, leaving 15 bases between. This CDR3 has 15 residues. Per the germline V gene, CDR1 is SGHTA and CDR2 is FQGNSA. In DNA, the CDR3 is TGTGCCAGCAGCTCGGGGACTCCTCGGGCCTACGAGCAGTACTTC. Protein product: CASSSGTPRAYEQYF.

J is TRBJ2-2 and V is TRBV18; 7 positions match TRBD2. The CDR3 loop spans 17 amino acids. Germline assignment: CDR1 KGHSH and CDR2 LQKENI. Trimming took 2 bases from V and 5 from J; bases not matched to a gene: 11. The CDR3 spells CASSPTTSGAWTGELFF. Written as DNA, the CDR3 is TGTGCCAGCTCACCAACCACAAGCGGGGCATGGACCGGGGAGCTGTTTTTT.

Written as DNA, the CDR3 is TGCAGCGTGGAGAGGATTGACGGTGAGCAGTACTTC. It encodes CSVERIDGEQYF. This sequence joins TRBV29-1 and TRBJ2-7; no firm D call. The ends were cut back, 6 bases at V and 7 bases at J, with 16 bases in the middle. Germline loops: CDR1 SQVTM, CDR2 ANQGSEA. The CDR3 runs 12 residues.

The V call is TRBV5-6, the J call TRBJ1-6, with 8 bases aligning to TRBD1. Per germline, CDR1 SGHDT and CDR2 YYEEEE. The V and J ends lost 4 bases and 14 bases, in that order; junction bases with no gene match: 8. The CDR3 has 13 residues. The CDR3 region is CASSGLTGESLHF. The CDR3 DNA reads TGTGCCAGCAGCGGACTGACAGGGGAGTCCCTCCACTTT.

V and J are TRBV7-2 and TRBJ1-5, with TRBD1 as a possible D gene (6 bases). Germline assignment: CDR1 SGHTA and CDR2 FQGNSA. Trimming stripped 3 bases from V and 6 bases from J, with 12 bases between. The CDR3 contains 14 residues. The CDR3 is CASSFTGPPQPQHF. CDR3 in DNA: TGTGCCAGCAGCTTCACAGGGCCCCCTCAGCCCCAGCATTTT.